This T cell receptor (beta chain) was retrieved from a study of blood T cells in healthy people across ages. Between the trimmed V and J ends, which lost 3 bases and 0 bases, there was a span of 6 bases. The CDR3 is 15 amino acids. With a J-beta primer mix and a sample-barcoded 5' primer, a second PCR ran 7 to 11 cycles. TCRdb processed the 5' RACE reads anew with MiXCR; each CDR3 protein has one entry. The sample contains around 1,000,000 distinct CDR3 sequences, roughly two fifths of which appear only once. The sample holds a few counts of this clonotype. Sequencing was performed on blood. The source is a man younger than 35 in good health. The chain recombines TRBV12-3 or TRBV12-4 with TRBJ2-6; D not certain. In DNA form, the CDR3 reads TGTGCCAGCAGTTTTTCCCTCTCTGGGGCCAACGTCCTGACTTTC. Its translation is CASSFSLSGANVLTF.